This entry lists 9 T cell receptor beta chains sequenced from one sample in a study of cytomegalovirus exposure and HLA in healthy donors. PCR was performed using 60 Vbeta and 13 Jbeta primers. Here immunoSEQ multiplex PCR was the method, and the copy in TCRdb shows in-frame clones only, minus some. The sample includes approximately 200,000 clones, 79% seen only once; the top ten take 1.6%. The sample comprised PBMCs. These receptors came from a woman younger than 30 in good health and CMV-seronegative.

This chain uses TRBV2 with TRBJ1-5; 9 bases are a match to TRBD1. Germline trimming cut 6 bases from V and 5 bases from J; bases unmatched to any gene: 5. The CDR3 sequence is 14 residues long. CDR1 and CDR2 (germline): SNHLY, FYNNEI. CDR3 sequence: CASSEQGAHQPQHF. The CDR3 nucleotides read TGTGCCAGCAGCGAACAGGGGGCGCATCAGCCCCAGCATTTT.

The chain has TRBV5-4 and TRBJ2-5; possible D gene TRBD1, 5 bases. Looked up from germline, CDR1 is SGHNT and CDR2 is YYREEE (reference sequence). Trimming removed 4 bases at V and 4 bases at J, with 11 bases between. The CDR3 loop spans 13 amino acids. The CDR3 protein is CASSRRESETQYF. The CDR3 coding sequence is TGTGCCAGCAGCCGCAGGGAATCAGAGACCCAGTACTTC.

V gene TRBV29-1 combines with J gene TRBJ2-2, with TRBD2 matching over 10 bases. With V trimmed by 7 bases and J by 6 bases, 8 bases remained unmatched. The CDR3 loop spans 14 amino acids. Germline CDR1 and CDR2: SQVTM and ANQGSEA. This CDR3 is CSGASGSGAGELFF. In nucleotides, the CDR3 is TGCAGCGGGGCTAGCGGGAGTGGCGCCGGGGAGCTGTTTTTT.

This clone was picked up a small number of times. The rearrangement uses TRBV6-1 and TRBJ1-4; TRBD1 matches 7 bases. The CDR3 sequence is 16 residues long. With 4 bases clipped from V and 12 bases from J, the junction kept 17 bases outside the gene matches. Germline values: CDR1 MNHNS, CDR2 SASEGT. CDR3 sequence (DNA): TGTGCCAGCAGTGCCCAGACAGGGCCCCTGGGATGGGAACTGTTTTTT. This translates into CASSAQTGPLGWELFF.

The V and J genes are TRBV27 and TRBJ2-5, with a weak D call TRBD2 (7 bases). CDR1 MNHEY and CDR2 SMNVEV come from the germline V gene (reference sequence). CDR3 length equals 16 residues. The V gene lost 9 bases and the J gene lost 1 base, with 21 bases spanning the gap. CDR3 DNA sequence: TGTGCCAGTCGCTCCCTAGGGGGGGGTGTCCAAGAGACCCAGTACTTC. Its protein is CASRSLGGGVQETQYF.

The V call is TRBV5-4, the J call TRBJ2-3, with 14 bases matching TRBD2. The CDR3 totals 18 residues. Germline CDR1 reads SGHNT; CDR2 reads YYREEE (reference sequence). With 3 bases clipped from V and 2 bases from J, the junction kept 8 bases outside the gene matches. DNA for the CDR3: TGTGCCAGCAGCTCCGGACTAGCGGGAGGCGGTCACACAGATACGCAGTATTTT. Its protein product is CASSSGLAGGGHTDTQYF.

This clone was detected once. The rearrangement joins TRBV5-1 to TRBJ2-7; the D gene is possibly TRBD1 (6 bases). This CDR3 is 16 amino acids long. Germline V gives CDR1 SGHRS, CDR2 YFSETQ. The germline V and J ends were trimmed by 1 base and 0 bases, with 14 bases remaining between them. CDR3 sequence: CASSLFGDRSSYEQYF. The DNA of the CDR3 is TGCGCCAGCAGCTTGTTCGGAGACAGGAGCTCCTACGAGCAGTACTTC.

In its sample, this clone was seen once. In DNA form, the CDR3 reads TGCGCCAGCAGTGAGGGGACAGGGGGCTCTGGCTACACCTTC. This codes for CASSEGTGGSGYTF. The chain is built from TRBV10-2 and TRBJ1-2; TRBD1 matches 12 bases. J was trimmed by 7 bases and V by 2 bases; bases with no gene match: 2. The CDR3 has 14 amino acids. Germline lookup yields CDR1 WSHSY and CDR2 SAAADI.

The V call is TRBV4-2, the J call TRBJ2-3, with a possible D match to TRBD2 (6 bases). Germline V gives CDR1 LGHNA, CDR2 YNFKEQ. The CDR3 runs to 13 residues. V lost 0 bases and J 9 bases, leaving 10 bases between the germline ends. For the CDR3, the DNA is TGTGCCAGCAGCCAAGATGCCCTAGCGACGCAGTATTTT. This codes for CASSQDALATQYF.